The 18 T cell receptor beta chains below all came from one sample that was sequenced in a study of cytomegalovirus exposure and HLA in healthy donors. PCR involved 60 Vbeta and 13 Jbeta primers. The table came from immunoSEQ multiplex PCR; TCRdb's copy has only in-frame clones and leaves some out. Of about 50,000 clones in the sample, approximately 70% were seen once. Sequencing input: PBMCs. Receptors were obtained from a woman aged 45-59 years in good health and CMV-seronegative.

This clone was recorded once. The chain has TRBV19 and TRBJ2-1; D is perhaps TRBD2 (6 bases). The CDR3 extends over 13 amino acids. Germline assignment: CDR1 LNHDA and CDR2 SQIVND (reference sequence). V lost 6 bases and J lost 7, with 13 bases in between. The CDR3 here is CASSAGWSNEQFF. The CDR3 bases are TGTGCCAGTAGCGCGGGATGGTCAAATGAGCAGTTCTTC.

The chain combines TRBV28 with TRBJ1-2; 11 bases match TRBD1. Germline V gene data show CDR1 as MDHEN and CDR2 as SYDVKM. Trimming at V came to 5 bases and at J to 6 bases, leaving 14 bases not matched to a gene. The CDR3 totals 17 residues. CDR3 sequence: CASSLDTGTGGFDGYTF. In DNA form, the CDR3 reads TGTGCCAGCAGTCTGGACACCGGGACAGGGGGTTTTGATGGCTACACCTTC.

The genes are TRBV9 and TRBJ2-5, with 7 bases lining up with TRBD1. Germline V gene sequence: CDR1 SGDLS, CDR2 YYNGEE. The V segment lost 4 bases and the J segment 2 bases; nucleotides outside the gene matches: 5. CDR3 length: 14 residues. The CDR3 coding sequence is TGTGCCAGCAGCATCGGGACAGCACAAGAGACCCAGTACTTC. Translation: CASSIGTAQETQYF.

The chain uses TRBV7-9 and TRBJ1-5; the D gene is possibly TRBD1 (6 bases). V lost 10 bases and J lost 4, with 17 bases in between. In germline, CDR1 is SEHNR, CDR2 FQNEAQ (reference sequence). The CDR3 is 14 residues long. CDR3 nucleotides: TGTGCCAACAGTCCACATACAGGGAATCAGCCCCAGCATTTT. As protein: CANSPHTGNQPQHF.

The chain uses TRBV7-2 and TRBJ2-1, with D perhaps matching TRBD2 (6 bases). The V end was cut by 6 bases, the J end by 6 bases, with 18 bases between. Germline loops: CDR1 SGHTA, CDR2 FQGNSA. This CDR3 is built from 15 residues. In nucleotides, the CDR3 is TGTGCCAGCAGTCCAGGGAGGCAACATGGCAATGAGCAGTTCTTC. Its translation is CASSPGRQHGNEQFF. The variable domain in full, with the rest retrieved from reference TRBV7-2 and TRBJ2-1, is GAGVSQSPSNKVTEKGKDVELRCDPISGHTALYWYRQSLGQGLEFLIYFQGNSAPDKSGLPSDRFSAERTGGSVSTLTIQRTQQEDSAVYLCASSPGRQHGNEQFFGPGTRLTVL.

This sequence joins TRBV29-1 and TRBJ1-5; the match to TRBD1 covers 10 bases. With 6 bases clipped from V and 3 bases from J, the junction kept 5 bases outside the gene matches. This CDR3 spans 14 amino acids. Germline loops: CDR1 SQVTM, CDR2 ANQGSEA. The CDR3 reads CSVGTGAFNQPQHF. DNA of the CDR3: TGCAGCGTGGGGACAGGGGCGTTCAATCAGCCCCAGCATTTT.

The genes are TRBV28 and TRBJ2-7, with 11 bases identical to TRBD1. The CDR3 has 15 amino acids. The trim removed 4 bases at V and 3 bases at J, leaving 5 bases unmatched. CDR1 is MDHEN and CDR2 is SYDVKM in the germline V gene. The chain's CDR3 is CASSSLDRGLYEQYF. The CDR3 DNA reads as TGTGCCAGCAGTTCTTTGGACAGGGGGCTCTACGAGCAGTACTTC.

The chain uses TRBV9 and TRBJ2-5; D is perhaps TRBD2 (6 bases). The CDR3 loop spans 17 amino acids. Germline loops: CDR1 SGDLS, CDR2 YYNGEE. Trimming took off 0 bases at V and 5 bases at J, with 20 bases between the two ends. CDR3 in DNA: TGTGCCAGCAGCGTAGGTGGAGGGTCACTAAGCTATGAGACCCAGTACTTC. This codes for CASSVGGGSLSYETQYF.

The rearrangement links TRBV25-1 to TRBJ2-5; D is perhaps TRBD2 (5 bases). Trimming took 4 bases from V and 1 from J, leaving 10 bases between them. This CDR3 spans 14 amino acids. CDR1 is MGHDK, CDR2 SYGVNS, per germline. The CDR3 here is CASSVALAQETQYF. Here the CDR3 DNA reads TGTGCCAGCAGTGTGGCCCTAGCCCAAGAGACCCAGTACTTC. Full variable domain (missing parts from reference TRBV25-1 and TRBJ2-5): EADIYQTPRYLVIGTGKKITLECSQTMGHDKMYWYQQDPGMELHLIHYSYGVNSTEKGDLSSESTVSRIRTEHFPLTLESARPSHTSQYLCASSVALAQETQYFGPGTRLLVL.

V gene TRBV10-3 combines with J gene TRBJ2-2, with 7 bases that match TRBD2. The CDR3 has 16 amino acids. Germline assignment: CDR1 ENHRY and CDR2 SYGVKD. Trimming at V came to 4 bases and at J to 7 bases, leaving 12 bases not matched to a gene. As DNA, the CDR3 is TGTGCCATCAGTGGAGGCCTAGGCCTAGCGGTCGGGGAGCTGTTTTTT. It encodes CAISGGLGLAVGELFF.

Here the CDR3 DNA reads TGTGCCAGCAGCCCAGTTAGCGGGGGGGCCTTGTACGAGCAGTACGTC. Protein sequence: CASSPVSGGALYEQYV. The chain uses TRBV7-9 and TRBJ2-7, with TRBD2 matching 11 bases. The V gene end was trimmed by 5 bases and the J gene end by 4 bases; junction bases not matched to a gene: 10. CDR1 is SEHNR, CDR2 FQNEAQ, per germline (reference sequence). The CDR3 is made up of 16 amino acids.

CDR3 nucleotides: TGTGCCAGCAGCTTGACTAGCGGAGATTACAATGAGCAGTTCTTC. It codes for CASSLTSGDYNEQFF. J is TRBJ2-1 and V is TRBV5-4, with TRBD2 matching 8 bases. This CDR3 comprises 15 residues. V was pared by 1 base and J by 4 bases, with 4 bases of the junction left unmatched. Germline V gene lookup returns CDR1 SGHNT and CDR2 YYREEE (reference sequence).

The rearrangement uses TRBV2 and TRBJ2-2; D is possibly TRBD1 (5 bases). The length of the CDR3 is 14 residues. V lost 6 bases to trimming and J lost 2 bases, with 10 bases between them. Germline CDR1 is SNHLY and CDR2 is FYNNEI. The CDR3 DNA is TGTGCCAGCAGCCCCGACAGAAACACCGGGGAGCTGTTTTTT. Translating it yields CASSPDRNTGELFF.

This chain joins TRBV5-5 and TRBJ1-2, with D tentatively TRBD1 (5 bases). The V end was cut by 1 base, the J end by 8 bases, with 15 bases between. Germline V CDR1 and CDR2: SGHKS, YYEKEE (reference sequence). This CDR3 has 14 amino acids. In nucleotides, the CDR3 is TGTGCCAGCAGCTTGAAAGGGGATCGCTTCGGCTACACCTTC. Translation gives CASSLKGDRFGYTF.

The rearrangement links TRBV5-1 to TRBJ2-1; 11 nucleotides align to TRBD2. The V gene end was trimmed by 5 bases and the J gene end by 3 bases; junction bases not matched to a gene: 7. This CDR3 spans 16 amino acids. Germline loops: CDR1 SGHRS, CDR2 YFSETQ. Written as DNA, the CDR3 is TGCGCCAGCAGACTGGAAGGGACTAGCGGCTACAATGAGCAGTTCTTC. Amino acids: CASRLEGTSGYNEQFF.

This clone showed up just a few times. The genes are TRBV10-1 and TRBJ2-1; D may be TRBD2 (6 bases). In germline, CDR1 is WNHNN, CDR2 SYGVQD (reference sequence). The CDR3 is made up of 15 amino acids. Trimming stripped 5 bases from V and 6 bases from J, with 17 bases between. As DNA, the CDR3 is TGCGCCAGCAGTTCAGACTCCCTCGGGGGCAATGAGCAGTTCTTC. This encodes CASSSDSLGGNEQFF.

The J gene is TRBJ1-1, the V gene TRBV30; 7 bases are a match to TRBD1. Germline-derived CDR1 and CDR2 are GTSNPN and SVGIG (reference sequence). There are 13 residues in the CDR3. With V trimmed by 4 bases and J by 1 base, 3 bases remained unmatched. The chain's CDR3 is CAWMTGRNTEAFF. The CDR3 bases are TGTGCCTGGATGACAGGGCGGAACACTGAAGCTTTCTTT.

V gene TRBV10-1 combines with J gene TRBJ2-7, with D perhaps matching TRBD1 (5 bases). V lost 3 bases, J lost 3 bases, and 12 bases lay in between. The CDR3 spans 14 residues. Looked up from germline, CDR1 is WNHNN and CDR2 is SYGVQD (reference sequence). The CDR3 loop reads CASSDERQSYEQYF. The CDR3 bases are TGCGCCAGCAGTGATGAGAGACAGAGCTACGAGCAGTACTTC.